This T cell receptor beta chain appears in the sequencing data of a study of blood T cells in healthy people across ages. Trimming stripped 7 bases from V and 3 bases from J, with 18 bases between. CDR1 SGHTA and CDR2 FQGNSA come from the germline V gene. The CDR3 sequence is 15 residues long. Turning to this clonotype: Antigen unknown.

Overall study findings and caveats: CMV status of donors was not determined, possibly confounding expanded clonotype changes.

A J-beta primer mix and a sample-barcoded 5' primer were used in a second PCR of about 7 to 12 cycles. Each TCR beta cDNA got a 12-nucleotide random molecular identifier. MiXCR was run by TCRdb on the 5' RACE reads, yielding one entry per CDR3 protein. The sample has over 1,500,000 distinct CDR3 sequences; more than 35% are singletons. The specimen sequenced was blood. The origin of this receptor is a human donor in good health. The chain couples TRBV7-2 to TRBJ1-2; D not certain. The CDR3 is CASTHDGGQDYGYTF. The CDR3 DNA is TGTGCCAGCACTCACGACGGCGGGCAGGACTATGGCTACACCTTC.